These T cell receptor beta chains were read from a single sample in a study of post-analysis software for immune sequencing data. TCRdb used MiXCR to reprocess the PCR reads, holding one entry per CDR3 protein. The data hold about 770,000 distinct CDR3 sequences, with more than 45% observed a single time. The sample comprised blood. These receptors all come from a girl between 10 and 17 years old with multiple sclerosis. Each CDR3 is given with its conserved first and last residue. The D gene is left open where the match is weak. Clone size appears in some rows only: once, few, many, or a class for an expanded clone.

v_call: TRBV12-3/TRBV12-4; clone_size: few; j_call: TRBJ2-7; d_call: .; cdr3_aa: CASSLGGTSARYEQYF; cdr3_nt: TGTGCCAGCAGTTTAGGTGGGACCTCCGCTCGGTACGAGCAGTACTTC
v_call: TRBV15; clone_size: .; j_call: TRBJ1-1; d_call: .; cdr3_aa: CATSRDGPEAFF; cdr3_nt: TGTGCCACCAGCAGGGATGGACCTGAAGCTTTCTTT
v_call: TRBV5-6; clone_size: once; j_call: TRBJ1-5; d_call: .; cdr3_aa: CASSFNRGAQPQHF; cdr3_nt: TGTGCCAGCAGCTTTAATAGGGGCGCGCAGCCCCAGCATTTT
v_call: TRBV6-5; clone_size: .; j_call: TRBJ2-1; d_call: TRBD1; cdr3_aa: CASRPWDRDYNEQFF; cdr3_nt: TGTGCCAGCAGGCCTTGGGACAGAGATTACAATGAGCAGTTCTTC
v_call: TRBV12-3/TRBV12-4; clone_size: few; j_call: TRBJ2-5; d_call: TRBD1; cdr3_aa: CASSFGGTAQETQYF; cdr3_nt: TGTGCCAGCAGTTTTGGTGGGACAGCTCAAGAGACCCAGTACTTC
v_call: TRBV29-1; clone_size: few; j_call: TRBJ2-7; d_call: .; cdr3_aa: CSVQFATVSYEQYF; cdr3_nt: TGCAGCGTTCAGTTTGCGACAGTCTCCTACGAGCAGTACTTC
v_call: TRBV28; clone_size: few; j_call: TRBJ2-7; d_call: .; cdr3_aa: CASSPDSIITSEQYF; cdr3_nt: TGTGCCAGCAGTCCTGACTCCATTATTACCTCCGAGCAGTACTTC
v_call: TRBV9; clone_size: .; j_call: TRBJ2-6; d_call: .; cdr3_aa: CASSGPGVRGANVLTF; cdr3_nt: TGTGCCAGCAGCGGGCCCGGCGTGAGGGGGGCCAACGTCCTGACTTTC
v_call: TRBV20-1; clone_size: .; j_call: TRBJ2-1; d_call: TRBD2; cdr3_aa: CSARDRSGSGYEQFF; cdr3_nt: TGCAGTGCTAGAGATCGAAGCGGGAGTGGTTATGAGCAGTTCTTC
v_call: TRBV12-3/TRBV12-4; clone_size: .; j_call: TRBJ1-1; d_call: TRBD1; cdr3_aa: CASTRGQGLRTMNTEAFF; cdr3_nt: TGTGCCAGCACCAGGGGACAGGGGCTAAGGACGATGAACACTGAAGCTTTCTTT
v_call: TRBV14; clone_size: once; j_call: TRBJ2-5; d_call: .; cdr3_aa: CASSQDGAGHHGQTQYF; cdr3_nt: TGTGCCAGCAGCCAAGACGGGGCTGGCCACCATGGACAGACCCAGTACTTC
v_call: TRBV20-1; clone_size: .; j_call: TRBJ1-1; d_call: .; cdr3_aa: CSASPVGGMNTEAFF; cdr3_nt: TGCAGTGCTAGCCCCGTGGGTGGAATGAACACTGAAGCTTTCTTT
v_call: TRBV2; clone_size: few; j_call: TRBJ1-1; d_call: .; cdr3_aa: CASSEFRGTNLNTEAFF; cdr3_nt: TGTGCCAGCAGTGAATTTCGTGGGACAAATCTGAACACTGAAGCTTTCTTT
v_call: TRBV24-1; clone_size: .; j_call: TRBJ2-1; d_call: TRBD2; cdr3_aa: CATSDASGSHYNEQFF; cdr3_nt: TGTGCCACCAGTGACGCTAGCGGGAGCCACTACAATGAGCAGTTCTTC
v_call: TRBV7-8; clone_size: many; j_call: TRBJ2-1; d_call: .; cdr3_aa: CASSSSTGGNEQFF; cdr3_nt: TGTGCCAGCAGTTCCTCTACTGGGGGGAATGAGCAGTTCTTC
v_call: TRBV7-6; clone_size: .; j_call: TRBJ2-7; d_call: .; cdr3_aa: CASSPLPQESYF; cdr3_nt: TGTGCCAGCAGCCCTCTCCCCCAGGAGTCGTACTTC
v_call: TRBV4-3; clone_size: .; j_call: TRBJ2-7; d_call: TRBD2; cdr3_aa: CASSRGGSSAYEQYF; cdr3_nt: TGCGCCAGCAGCCGTGGCGGGAGTTCTGCCTACGAGCAGTACTTC
v_call: TRBV10-3; clone_size: .; j_call: TRBJ2-2; d_call: TRBD1; cdr3_aa: CAISESGTATPNTGELFF; cdr3_nt: TGTGCCATCAGTGAGTCAGGGACAGCGACGCCGAACACCGGGGAGCTGTTTTTT
v_call: TRBV5-4; clone_size: .; j_call: TRBJ2-1; d_call: .; cdr3_aa: CASSLIAGPRFF; cdr3_nt: TGTGCCAGCAGCTTGATTGCGGGGCCCCGGTTCTTC
v_call: TRBV24-1; clone_size: few; j_call: TRBJ2-7; d_call: .; cdr3_aa: CATSDYRGAEQYF; cdr3_nt: TGTGCCACCAGTGATTATAGAGGGGCCGAGCAGTACTTC
v_call: TRBV7-9; clone_size: .; j_call: TRBJ2-7; d_call: TRBD2; cdr3_aa: CASSLPPSGPYEQYF; cdr3_nt: TGTGCCAGCAGCTTACCTCCTAGCGGCCCCTACGAGCAGTACTTC
v_call: TRBV7-9; clone_size: few; j_call: TRBJ2-5; d_call: TRBD1; cdr3_aa: CASSLDSGGTGLYQETQYF; cdr3_nt: TGTGCCAGCAGCTTAGACAGTGGCGGGACAGGGTTATACCAAGAGACCCAGTACTTC
v_call: TRBV29-1; clone_size: .; j_call: TRBJ2-7; d_call: TRBD2; cdr3_aa: CSAVLAGMTYEQYF; cdr3_nt: TGCAGCGCAGTACTAGCGGGGATGACCTACGAGCAGTACTTC
v_call: TRBV7-8; clone_size: few; j_call: TRBJ2-7; d_call: .; cdr3_aa: CASSSLRTAGGDEQYF; cdr3_nt: TGTGCCAGCAGCTCTTTACGGACAGCCGGCGGGGACGAGCAGTACTTC
v_call: TRBV6-5; clone_size: .; j_call: TRBJ1-1; d_call: TRBD1; cdr3_aa: CASRVRGHTEAFF; cdr3_nt: TGTGCCAGCAGAGTTAGGGGGCACACTGAAGCTTTCTTT
v_call: TRBV9; clone_size: .; j_call: TRBJ2-5; d_call: .; cdr3_aa: CASSAGSRGTQYF; cdr3_nt: TGTGCCAGCAGCGCCGGGTCCCGAGGGACCCAGTACTTC
v_call: TRBV6-5; clone_size: few; j_call: TRBJ2-1; d_call: .; cdr3_aa: CASRAVPGEQFF; cdr3_nt: TGTGCCAGCAGAGCGGTTCCGGGTGAGCAGTTCTTC
v_call: TRBV28; clone_size: .; j_call: TRBJ1-1; d_call: TRBD1; cdr3_aa: CASSLGTENTEAFF; cdr3_nt: TGTGCCAGCAGTTTGGGGACAGAGAACACTGAAGCTTTCTTT
v_call: TRBV6-2/TRBV6-3; clone_size: .; j_call: TRBJ2-1; d_call: .; cdr3_aa: CASSWTPTGNPFNEQFF; cdr3_nt: TGTGCCAGCAGTTGGACCCCCACAGGGAACCCTTTCAATGAGCAGTTCTTC
v_call: TRBV10-3; clone_size: few; j_call: TRBJ2-3; d_call: .; cdr3_aa: CAISGGGLSTDTQYF; cdr3_nt: TGTGCCATCAGTGGAGGCGGGCTAAGCACAGATACGCAGTATTTT
v_call: TRBV6-2/TRBV6-3; clone_size: .; j_call: TRBJ1-1; d_call: TRBD1; cdr3_aa: CASSYPTGEAFF; cdr3_nt: TGTGCCAGCAGTTACCCGACAGGGGAAGCTTTCTTT
v_call: TRBV28; clone_size: few; j_call: TRBJ1-4; d_call: .; cdr3_aa: CASSIRIATNEKLFF; cdr3_nt: TGCGCCAGCAGTATCCGGATTGCAACTAATGAAAAACTGTTTTTT
v_call: TRBV12-3/TRBV12-4; clone_size: .; j_call: TRBJ1-1; d_call: .; cdr3_aa: CASTPGQQGAEAFF; cdr3_nt: TGTGCCAGCACCCCGGGCCAACAGGGAGCTGAAGCTTTCTTT
v_call: TRBV29-1; clone_size: .; j_call: TRBJ1-1; d_call: .; cdr3_aa: CSGQGIMHTEAFF; cdr3_nt: TGCAGCGGACAAGGGATTATGCACACTGAAGCTTTCTTT
v_call: TRBV2; clone_size: .; j_call: TRBJ1-2; d_call: .; cdr3_aa: CASSVRRDTDYGYTF; cdr3_nt: TGTGCCAGCAGTGTAAGAAGGGACACCGACTATGGCTACACCTTC
v_call: TRBV7-9; clone_size: few; j_call: TRBJ2-1; d_call: .; cdr3_aa: CASSPGSAGVGNEQFF; cdr3_nt: TGTGCCAGCAGCCCCGGATCAGCGGGTGTAGGGAATGAGCAGTTCTTC
v_call: TRBV18; clone_size: .; j_call: TRBJ2-7; d_call: TRBD2; cdr3_aa: CASSPNSGTSSYEQYF; cdr3_nt: TGTGCCAGCTCACCAAATAGCGGGACTTCCTCCTACGAGCAGTACTTC
v_call: TRBV5-1; clone_size: .; j_call: TRBJ2-1; d_call: .; cdr3_aa: CASSLFGSSDEQFF; cdr3_nt: TGCGCCAGCAGCTTGTTTGGGTCTTCGGATGAGCAGTTCTTC
v_call: TRBV27; clone_size: .; j_call: TRBJ2-3; d_call: .; cdr3_aa: CASIPIGTWKEITDTQYF; cdr3_nt: TGTGCCAGCATTCCCATAGGGACCTGGAAGGAGATCACAGATACGCAGTATTTT
v_call: TRBV10-3; clone_size: .; j_call: TRBJ2-5; d_call: TRBD1; cdr3_aa: CAISGLQGVGETQYF; cdr3_nt: TGTGCCATCAGTGGGCTACAGGGGGTCGGTGAGACCCAGTACTTC
v_call: TRBV20-1; clone_size: few; j_call: TRBJ2-7; d_call: .; cdr3_aa: CSASGRGPYEQYF; cdr3_nt: TGCAGTGCTAGTGGACGGGGCCCCTATGAGCAGTACTTC
v_call: TRBV12-3/TRBV12-4; clone_size: few; j_call: TRBJ1-3; d_call: TRBD1; cdr3_aa: CASRSRDRAEGTPGNTIYF; cdr3_nt: TGTGCCAGCAGGAGCCGGGACAGGGCGGAGGGGACGCCTGGAAACACCATATATTTT
v_call: TRBV7-8; clone_size: .; j_call: TRBJ2-3; d_call: .; cdr3_aa: CASSLSFDYPYF; cdr3_nt: TGTGCCAGCAGCTTATCGTTTGACTACCCGTATTTT
v_call: TRBV20-1; clone_size: few; j_call: TRBJ1-4; d_call: TRBD1; cdr3_aa: CSARTGTAGEKLFF; cdr3_nt: TGCAGTGCCAGAACCGGGACAGCCGGTGAAAAACTGTTTTTT
v_call: TRBV3-1; clone_size: .; j_call: TRBJ1-5; d_call: .; cdr3_aa: CASSQNYRDQPQHF; cdr3_nt: TGTGCCAGCAGCCAAAACTACAGGGATCAGCCCCAGCATTTT
v_call: TRBV28; clone_size: .; j_call: TRBJ2-5; d_call: .; cdr3_aa: CASSFLEIQETQYF; cdr3_nt: TGTGCCAGCAGTTTTCTAGAGATTCAAGAGACCCAGTACTTC